This entry is about one T cell receptor (beta chain). What it recognizes is unknown. The data originate from a study of cytomegalovirus exposure and HLA in healthy donors. General study results and limits: It was reported that TCR beta sequences correctly inferred the HLA-A and HLA-B alleles for most subjects. In presence/absence analyses, roughly uniform sequencing depth across donors was assumed. Follow-up analysis later connected one missense variant in DCLRE1C with trimming of TCR beta V- and J-genes.

The PCR used 60 Vbeta and 13 Jbeta primers. Generated by immunoSEQ multiplex PCR, the TCRdb table keeps only in-frame clones and is missing some. The table lists some 54,000 clones, around 81% of them singletons, with 6% in the top ten. The CDR3 covers 15 residues. With 6 bases clipped from V and 9 bases from J, the junction kept 8 bases outside the gene matches. Germline CDR1 MDHEN, CDR2 SYDVKM. The sequence derives from a male donor in good health and CMV-seronegative. The sample consisted of PBMCs. The chain combines TRBV28 with TRBJ2-1; 13 nucleotides line up with TRBD2. For the CDR3, the DNA is TGTGCCAGCAGCCACGGGACTAGCGGGGCCGGTGAGCAGTTCTTC. Translation: CASSHGTSGAGEQFF. Together with reference TRBV28 and TRBJ2-1, the CDR3 gives the full variable domain: DVKVTQSSRYLVKRTGEKVFLECVQDMDHENMFWYRQDPGLGLRLIYFSYDVKMKEKGDIPEGYSVSREKKERFSLILESASTNQTSMYLCASSHGTSGAGEQFFGPGTRLTVL.